A single sample gave rise to the 20 T cell receptor beta chains below, sequenced in a study of PD-1 blockade in classical Hodgkin lymphoma. Profiled with immunoSEQ multiplex PCR; TCRdb holds only in-frame clones, not every one. The data show 23,000 or so clones, with more than 75% seen just once and around 23% held by the top ten. Time point in this sample: cycle 4 day 1 (C4D1), after six to seven weeks of nivolumab. Each patient experienced a relapse that followed autologous stem cell transplantation, and brentuximab vedotin exposure varied. The sample here was peripheral blood mononuclear cells (PBMCs), taken before the fourth cycle of nivolumab. Source of these receptors: a human donor with classical Hodgkin lymphoma.

The CDR3 is CASSFSLPGGPNTGELFF. As DNA, the CDR3 is TGCGCCAGCAGCTTTTCCCTGCCGGGAGGGCCGAACACCGGGGAGCTGTTTTTT. The rearrangement links TRBV5-1 to TRBJ2-2; 8 positions agree with TRBD2. CDR1 is SGHRS and CDR2 is YFSETQ in the germline V gene. This CDR3 comprises 18 residues. The ends lost 2 bases at V and 0 bases at J; junction bases unmatched: 9.

This clone appeared a few times. The chain links TRBV30 to TRBJ1-6, with TRBD1 identical over 7 bases. The CDR3 is 15 amino acids. The germline gives CDR1 GTSNPN, CDR2 SVGIG (reference sequence). CDR3 nucleotide sequence: TGTGCATGTACAGGGGCCGCGTCCATCTATTCACCCCTCCACTTT. Amino acids: CACTGAASIYSPLHF.

The rearrangement uses TRBV27 and TRBJ1-2, with D possibly TRBD1 on 5 matching bases. Germline V CDR1 and CDR2: MNHEY, SMNVEV (reference sequence). The CDR3 covers 14 residues. V was shortened by 6 bases and J by 4 bases, with 15 bases between the two germline ends. As DNA, the CDR3 is TGTGCCAGCAGGCCGGGACCGGGGCCCTATGGCTACACCTTC. This gives the protein CASRPGPGPYGYTF.

Concerning this clone: An end of the junction differs from the germline gene, which may be a read error. V and J are TRBV29-1 and TRBJ2-5; no clear D. Germline CDR1 reads SQVTM; CDR2 reads ANQGSEA. CDR3 size: 12 residues. CDR3 sequence: CSVEVYQETQYF. CDR3 sequence (DNA): TGCAGCGTTGAGGTCTACCAGGAGACCCAGTACTTC. The variable domain in full, with the rest retrieved from reference TRBV29-1 and TRBJ2-5, is SAVISQKPSRDICQRGTSLTIQCQVDSQVTMMFWYRQQPGQSLTLIATANQGSEATYESGFVIDKFPISRPNLTFSTLTVSNMSPEDSSIYLCSVEVYQETQYFGPGTRLLVL.

The rearrangement joins TRBV19 to TRBJ2-3; D remains ambiguous. The V gene's germline CDR1 is LNHDA and CDR2 SQIVND (reference sequence). This CDR3 is built from 13 residues. Trimming took 8 bases from V and 2 from J, leaving 11 bases between them. CDR3 in DNA: TGTGCCAGTGGGCCCCAGGCCACAGATACGCAGTATTTT. This translates into CASGPQATDTQYF.

The genes are TRBV30 and TRBJ2-7; D might be TRBD2 (6 bases). Germline V lookup: CDR1 GTSNPN, CDR2 SVGIG (reference sequence). The ends were cut back, 5 bases at V and 3 bases at J, with 17 bases in the middle. The CDR3 spans 14 residues. CDR3 nucleotide sequence: TGTGCCTGGGGCCGATGGGGAGGCGGCTACGAGCAGTACTTC. This sequence encodes CAWGRWGGGYEQYF.

The V gene is TRBV29-1, the J gene TRBJ1-1; a possible D gene is TRBD1 (6 bases). The V gene's germline CDR1 is SQVTM and CDR2 ANQGSEA. The CDR3 is 12 residues long. Trimming removed 4 bases from V and 10 bases from J, with 16 bases in between. The CDR3 protein is CSVGVTGTIAFF. Written as DNA, the CDR3 is TGCAGCGTTGGGGTAACAGGGACGATAGCTTTCTTT.

The chain has TRBV5-1 and TRBJ2-1, with 8 nucleotides matching TRBD2. The germline CDR1 and CDR2 sequences are SGHRS and YFSETQ. The length of the CDR3 is 15 residues. Trimming removed 0 bases from V and 9 bases from J; junction bases left unmatched: 8. For the CDR3, the DNA is TGCGCCAGCAGCTTGGCTGGCGGGAGGAGTATTGAGCAGTTCTTC. It translates to CASSLAGGRSIEQFF.

This clone was seen at least ten times. CDR3 region: CASSFGGTNYEQYF. The CDR3 coding sequence is TGTGCCAGCAGCTTTGGAGGGACTAACTACGAGCAGTACTTC. The J gene is TRBJ2-7, the V gene TRBV7-2; 7 nucleotides match TRBD2. Trimming cost V 3 bases and J 3 bases; bases outside gene matches: 5. The germline V gene encodes CDR1 SGHTA and CDR2 FQGNSA. The CDR3 is 14 residues long.

This clone occurred once. The V call is TRBV5-1, the J call TRBJ1-1, with 7 bases that match TRBD1. Losses at the gene ends were 0 bases for V and 7 bases for J; bases not matched to a gene: 9. This CDR3 has 15 residues. The V gene's germline CDR1 is SGHRS and CDR2 YFSETQ. CDR3 sequence: CASSLEGQLANEAFF. As DNA, the CDR3 is TGCGCCAGCAGCTTGGAGGGACAGCTGGCTAATGAAGCTTTCTTT.

CDR3 DNA: TGTGCCAGCAGTTACTCGGTTTCGCAGTCCTACGAGCAGTACTTC. Protein product: CASSYSVSQSYEQYF. The chain carries TRBV6-5 and TRBJ2-7; no firm D call. CDR3 length: 15 residues. Trimming cost V 0 bases and J 1 base, with 10 bases left between them. CDR1 MNHEY and CDR2 SVGAGI come from the germline V gene.

This clone was observed a single time. Germline is not matched at one junction end, which may reflect a read error. The sample contains more than one DNA sequence encoding this CDR3. The J gene is TRBJ1-5, the V gene TRBV19; D remains unclear. CDR3 length equals 13 residues. From germline, CDR1 is LNHDA and CDR2 SQIVND (reference sequence). CDR3 nucleotide sequence: TGCGCCAGTAGTAGCGGGGTTCGGCAGCCCCAGCATTTT. Its translation is CASSSGVRQPQHF.

The rearrangement uses TRBV18 and TRBJ1-2, with D unclear. This CDR3 region has 13 residues. V shed 1 base and J shed 4 bases, with 7 bases lying between them. Looked up from germline, CDR1 is KGHSH and CDR2 is LQKENI. As DNA, the CDR3 is TGTGCCAGCTCACCACAAAACATCTATGGCTACACCTTC. Translation: CASSPQNIYGYTF.

This chain joins TRBV9 and TRBJ2-7, with 14 bases aligning to TRBD2. Germline values: CDR1 SGDLS, CDR2 YYNGEE. The V and J ends lost 0 bases and 4 bases, in that order; junction bases with no gene match: 3. This CDR3 is 16 amino acids long. This CDR3 reads CASSVGLAGGPYEQYF. The DNA for the CDR3 is TGTGCCAGCAGCGTAGGACTAGCGGGAGGGCCTTACGAGCAGTACTTC.

This chain connects TRBV27 to TRBJ2-1, with 7 bases fitting TRBD2. The trim removed 3 bases at V and 3 bases at J, leaving 2 bases unmatched. This CDR3 has 14 residues. Germline values: CDR1 MNHEY, CDR2 SMNVEV (reference sequence). CDR3 residues: CASSFGTNYNEQFF. DNA for the CDR3: TGTGCCAGCAGTTTTGGGACTAACTACAATGAGCAGTTCTTC.

The V and J genes are TRBV6-5 and TRBJ1-2; D not resolved. Germline CDR1 MNHEY, CDR2 SVGAGI. CDR3 length: 13 amino acids. The ends were cut back, 6 bases at V and 7 bases at J, with 15 bases in the middle. The CDR3 spells CASRDRGSGGYTF. CDR3 in DNA: TGTGCCAGCAGAGACCGGGGTTCCGGTGGCTACACCTTC.

The chain joins TRBV29-1 to TRBJ1-2; D gene uncertain. Trimming took 3 bases from V and 8 from J, leaving 10 bases between them. In germline, CDR1 is SQVTM, CDR2 ANQGSEA. This CDR3 spans 11 amino acids. The CDR3 here is CSVELREGYTF. The CDR3 DNA follows: TGCAGCGTTGAGCTGAGGGAGGGCTACACCTTC.

As DNA, the CDR3 is TGCGCCAGCAGCGGGACAGGGGAAAGGGAGCAGTACTTC. Translating gives CASSGTGEREQYF. The chain carries TRBV5-1 and TRBJ2-7; 10 bases fit TRBD1. Losses at the gene ends were 4 bases for V and 7 bases for J; bases not matched to a gene: 5. Germline V CDR1 and CDR2: SGHRS, YFSETQ. This CDR3 has 13 residues.

V and J are TRBV29-1 and TRBJ2-1; 13 bases are shared with TRBD2. The V gene end was trimmed by 4 bases and the J gene end by 2 bases; junction bases not matched to a gene: 5. This CDR3 has 16 residues. Germline-derived CDR1 and CDR2 are SQVTM and ANQGSEA. The CDR3: CSVVLAGGPPYNEQFF. Written as DNA, the CDR3 is TGCAGCGTTGTACTAGCGGGAGGGCCCCCCTACAATGAGCAGTTCTTC.

V and J are TRBV20-1 and TRBJ2-5; a weak D match, TRBD2 (6 bases). V lost 8 bases and J 9 bases, leaving 16 bases between the germline ends. CDR3 length: 11 amino acids. Germline CDR1 is DFQATT and CDR2 is SNEGSKA (reference sequence). CDR3 DNA sequence: TGCAGTATTGGGCGCACGGGGGCCCAGTACTTC. Translated, it gives CSIGRTGAQYF.